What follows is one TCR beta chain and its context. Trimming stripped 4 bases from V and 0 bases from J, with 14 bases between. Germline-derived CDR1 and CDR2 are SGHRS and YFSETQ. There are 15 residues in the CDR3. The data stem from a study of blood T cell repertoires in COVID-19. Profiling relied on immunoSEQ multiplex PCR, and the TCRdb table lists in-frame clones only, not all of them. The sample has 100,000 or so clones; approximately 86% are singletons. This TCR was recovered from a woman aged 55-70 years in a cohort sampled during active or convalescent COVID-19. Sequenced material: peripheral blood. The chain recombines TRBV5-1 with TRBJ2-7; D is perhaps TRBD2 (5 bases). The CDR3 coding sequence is TGCGCCAGCAGCCCCACGGGATTTACCTCCTACGAGCAGTACTTC. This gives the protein CASSPTGFTSYEQYF.